Shown below are 19 T cell receptor beta chains from a single sample sequenced in a study of response to subunit inactivated influenza vaccine. TCRdb re-called the RT-PCR reads with MiXCR, one entry per CDR3 protein. Of almost 600,000 distinct CDR3 sequences in the sample, around 13% were seen once. The source material was PBMCs from blood, sampled 11 to 12 days after vaccination. These receptors all stem from a man between 45 and 60 years old who received an inactivated influenza vaccine.

The V call is TRBV23-1, the J call TRBJ2-4, with D perhaps TRBD2 (5 bases). TRBV23-1 is designated an ORF whose function remains uncertain. Trimming took off 7 bases at V and 0 bases at J, with 13 bases between the two ends. This CDR3 comprises 15 residues. The CDR3 nucleotides read TGCGCCAGCACCCAAGGACTTGTAGCCAAAAACATTCAGTACTTC. Translating it yields CASTQGLVAKNIQYF.

A word on this clonotype: The junction departs from the called germline gene at one end, perhaps through a read error. The chain recombines TRBV7-7 with TRBJ1-5; the match to TRBD1 covers 7 bases. Germline values: CDR1 SSHAT, CDR2 FNYEAQ (reference sequence). The CDR3 covers 14 residues. CDR3 region: CASSATGEDQPQHF. The CDR3, as DNA: TGTGCTAGCAGCGCTACAGGGGAGGATCAGCCCCAGCATTTT. Full variable domain (rest looked up from reference TRBV7-7 and TRBJ1-5): GAGVSQSPRYKVTKRGQDVTLRCDPISSHATLYWYQQALGQGPEFLTYFNYEAQPDKSGLPSDRFSAERPEGSISTLTIQRTEQRDSAMYRCASSATGEDQPQHFGDGTRLSIL.

This clonotype was seen ten or more times. The chain carries TRBV27 and TRBJ2-1; possibly TRBD1 for D (5 bases). This CDR3 comprises 16 residues. CDR1 and CDR2 from the germline V gene are MNHEY and SMNVEV (reference sequence). V was shortened by 0 bases and J by 5 bases, with 14 bases between the two germline ends. This CDR3 is CASSLSGATRHNEQFF. CDR3 DNA: TGTGCCAGCAGTTTATCAGGGGCTACGCGACACAATGAGCAGTTCTTC.

V usage is TRBV5-1 and J usage is TRBJ2-5; 9 bases match TRBD2. J lost 4 bases, V lost 1 base, and 5 bases had no gene match. Germline lookup yields CDR1 SGHRS and CDR2 YFSETQ. This CDR3 is 15 amino acids long. This CDR3 reads CASSLLAGSAETQYF. In DNA form, the CDR3 reads TGCGCCAGCAGCTTGCTAGCGGGGTCCGCAGAGACCCAGTACTTC.

This clonotype was detected only a few times. J is TRBJ1-1 and V is TRBV12-3 or TRBV12-4; a weak D match, TRBD1 (5 bases). Between the trimmed V and J ends, which lost 6 bases and 6 bases, there was a span of 14 bases. CDR3 length: 13 amino acids. CDR3 DNA: TGTGCCAGCAGCATTACCGGGACCCCTGAAGCTTTCTTT. This sequence encodes CASSITGTPEAFF.

This clonotype appeared a few times. The chain recombines TRBV6-2 or TRBV6-3 with TRBJ2-5; the match to TRBD1 covers 7 bases. The CDR3 totals 15 residues. Per germline, CDR1 MNHEY and CDR2 SVGEGT. V lost 6 bases and J lost 1; bases outside the gene matches: 8. The CDR3 DNA follows: TGTGCCAGCAGCTTTACAGGGGAAACCCAAGAGACCCAGTACTTC. Translated, it gives CASSFTGETQETQYF.

This clonotype showed up just a few times. The gene calls are TRBV5-1 and TRBJ2-2, with no clear D. V lost 0 bases, J lost 1 base, and 10 bases lay in between. The CDR3 is 16 residues long. Germline loops: CDR1 SGHRS, CDR2 YFSETQ. DNA of the CDR3: TGCGCCAGCAGCTTGGAGTCACCGCGGAACACCGGGGAGCTGTTTTTT. This encodes CASSLESPRNTGELFF. The entire variable domain, with the rest obtained from reference TRBV5-1 and TRBJ2-2, is as follows: KAGVTQTPRYLIKTRGQQVTLSCSPISGHRSVSWYQQTPGQGLQFLFEYFSETQRNKGNFPGRFSGRQFSNSRSEMNVSTLELGDSALYLCASSLESPRNTGELFFGEGSRLTVL.

This sequence joins TRBV29-1 and TRBJ1-1; D not resolved. Trimming took off 2 bases at V and 0 bases at J, with 10 bases between the two ends. CDR1 is SQVTM and CDR2 is ANQGSEA in the germline V gene. The CDR3 is 14 residues long. This chain's CDR3 is CSVEIGNLNTEAFF. The CDR3 region has the DNA TGCAGCGTTGAAATAGGAAATCTGAACACTGAAGCTTTCTTT.

This clonotype was seen a few times. The gene calls are TRBV28 and TRBJ2-7; maybe TRBD1 (6 bases). V shed 5 bases and J shed 2 bases, with 13 bases lying between them. CDR1 and CDR2 from the germline V gene are MDHEN and SYDVKM. The CDR3 is 14 amino acids. The CDR3 here is CASSPWTEAYEQYF. The CDR3 DNA reads TGTGCCAGCAGTCCGTGGACAGAAGCCTACGAGCAGTACTTC.

This clonotype was picked up many times. This rearrangement joins TRBV29-1 to TRBJ2-1; D is ambiguous. V was cut by 1 base and J by 0 bases, with 13 bases left in between. The CDR3 runs 16 residues. The germline V gene has CDR1 SQVTM and CDR2 ANQGSEA. The CDR3 protein is CSVEGLVQSSYNEQFF. CDR3 DNA sequence: TGCAGCGTTGAAGGGCTAGTTCAGAGCTCCTACAATGAGCAGTTCTTC.

About this clonotype: A much larger clone sits a single nucleotide away, making a read error possible. CDR3 sequence (DNA): TGTACCAGCAGCTTTAGCGGGGGGGCCTACGAGCAGTACTTC. Translated, it gives CTSSFSGGAYEQYF. The chain recombines TRBV12-3 or TRBV12-4 with TRBJ2-7, with TRBD2 identical over 11 bases. The CDR3 length is 14 residues.

As for this clonotype: The junction shows a germline mismatch at one end, possibly a read error. CDR3 coding DNA: TGTGCTAGCAGCCCTAGGAGCGGGAGCCTCAATGAGCAGTTCTTC. This encodes CASSPRSGSLNEQFF. This chain uses TRBV7-7 with TRBJ2-1, with 8 bases identical to TRBD2. Germline assignment: CDR1 SSHAT and CDR2 FNYEAQ (reference sequence). This CDR3 region has 15 residues. The full variable domain, rest sourced from reference TRBV7-7 and TRBJ2-1, is GAGVSQSPRYKVTKRGQDVTLRCDPISSHATLYWYQQALGQGPEFLTYFNYEAQPDKSGLPSDRFSAERPEGSISTLTIQRTEQRDSAMYRCASSPRSGSLNEQFFGPGTRLTVL.

The rearrangement links TRBV6-2 or TRBV6-3 to TRBJ2-5; tentatively, D is TRBD1 (6 bases). Per germline, CDR1 MNHEY and CDR2 SVGEGT. The CDR3 consists of 15 residues. V was shortened by 5 bases and J by 1 base, with 14 bases between the two germline ends. The CDR3, as DNA: TGTGCCAGCAGTCGAGACAGGCTTCGCCAAGAGACCCAGTACTTC. Amino acid sequence: CASSRDRLRQETQYF.

The rearrangement uses TRBV7-2 and TRBJ2-3; TRBD1 matches at 7 bases. The V and J ends lost 5 bases and 0 bases, in that order; junction bases with no gene match: 5. The CDR3 has 15 amino acids. Germline CDR1 reads SGHTA; CDR2 reads FQGNSA. CDR3 in amino acids: CASSLDRSSTDTQYF. Here the CDR3 DNA reads TGTGCCAGCAGCCTGGACAGGTCTAGCACAGATACGCAGTATTTT. Drawing the rest from reference TRBV7-2 and TRBJ2-3, the complete variable domain is GAGVSQSPSNKVTEKGKDVELRCDPISGHTALYWYRQSLGQGLEFLIYFQGNSAPDKSGLPSDRFSAERTGGSVSTLTIQRTQQEDSAVYLCASSLDRSSTDTQYFGPGTRLTVL.

This clonotype was counted a few times. The chain employs TRBV6-2 or TRBV6-3 and TRBJ2-1; 7 nucleotides align to TRBD2. V was clipped by 4 bases and J by 2 bases; unmatched bases: 11. This CDR3 comprises 17 residues. The V gene's germline CDR1 is MNHEY and CDR2 SVGEGT. CDR3 in DNA: TGTGCCAGCAGTTCCCCCCTGGGGGGGGTCACCTACAATGAGCAGTTCTTC. Protein product: CASSSPLGGVTYNEQFF.

In its sample, this clonotype was seen a few times. The rearrangement joins TRBV7-8 to TRBJ2-7, with TRBD1 matching over 8 bases. V was pared by 5 bases and J by 6 bases, with 12 bases of the junction left unmatched. The CDR3 length is 15 residues. Germline V gives CDR1 SGHVS, CDR2 FQNEAQ. The CDR3 sequence: CASSPRTGKRGEQYF. The CDR3 DNA is TGTGCCAGCAGCCCCCGGACAGGGAAAAGAGGCGAGCAGTACTTC.

This clonotype occurred many times. The chain uses TRBV14 and TRBJ1-1; D call uncertain. This CDR3 is built from 12 residues. The V gene's germline CDR1 is SGHDN and CDR2 FVKESK. The germline V and J ends were trimmed by 3 bases and 4 bases, with 6 bases remaining between them. In DNA, the CDR3 is TGTGCCAGCAGCCACTTAGGCACTGAAGCTTTCTTT. Protein: CASSHLGTEAFF.

The CDR3 DNA reads TGTGCCAGCAGTGTGGCCACAGCCCGAGACAATGAGCAGTTCTTC. It yields the protein CASSVATARDNEQFF. The chain has TRBV2 and TRBJ2-1, with D unresolved. Germline V gives CDR1 SNHLY, CDR2 FYNNEI. Trimming took off 4 bases at V and 5 bases at J, with 15 bases between the two ends. The CDR3 spans 15 residues.

The V gene is TRBV12-3 or TRBV12-4, the J gene TRBJ2-7; unclear D gene. The V end was cut by 3 bases, the J end by 3 bases, with 9 bases between. The CDR3 has 13 amino acids. The CDR3 nucleotides are TGTGCCAGCAGTTTGGTGATGAACTACGAGCAGTACTTC. As protein: CASSLVMNYEQYF.